The 28 T cell receptor beta chains reported below all come from one sample, sequenced in a study of T-cell reconstitution after alpha-beta-depleted transplantation in children. This sample's TCRbeta library carried unique molecular identifier barcodes. From the PCR reads, TCRdb called clonotypes with MiXCR, one entry per CDR3 protein. The sample records around 440,000 distinct CDR3 sequences, roughly 17% being singletons. This specimen was PBMCs, mostly from graft donor cells, taken 360 days after TCRalphabeta/CD19-depleted stem cell transplant. These receptors came from a boy under two years old who had a stem cell transplant for Wiskott-Aldrich syndrome, so the T cells may come from the graft donor.

The CDR3 loop reads CASSENRDSSTGELFF. CDR3 sequence (DNA): TGTGCCAGCAGTGAGAACCGGGACAGTAGCACCGGGGAGCTGTTTTTT. V and J are TRBV25-1 and TRBJ2-2; 7 bases agree with TRBD1. This CDR3 is 16 amino acids long. Germline assignment: CDR1 MGHDK and CDR2 SYGVNS. The trim removed 3 bases at V and 4 bases at J, leaving 8 bases unmatched.

Here the CDR3 DNA reads TGCGCCAGCAGCTTCCGGACATCCGATACTGAAGCTTTCTTT. This gives the protein CASSFRTSDTEAFF. This rearrangement joins TRBV5-1 to TRBJ1-1; possible D gene TRBD1, 5 bases. The germline gives CDR1 SGHRS, CDR2 YFSETQ. Trimming stripped 2 bases from V and 5 bases from J, with 13 bases between. The CDR3 is made up of 14 amino acids. Supplemented by reference TRBV5-1 and TRBJ1-1, the full variable domain reads KAGVTQTPRYLIKTRGQQVTLSCSPISGHRSVSWYQQTPGQGLQFLFEYFSETQRNKGNFPGRFSGRQFSNSRSEMNVSTLELGDSALYLCASSFRTSDTEAFFGQGTRLTVV.

The chain uses TRBV7-9 and TRBJ2-7, with D possibly called TRBD1 or TRBD2 (5 bases each). Germline CDR1 and CDR2: SEHNR and FQNEAQ (reference sequence). Trimming stripped 0 bases from V and 6 bases from J, with 18 bases between. This CDR3 region has 16 residues. The CDR3 DNA sequence: TGTGCCAGCAGCTTAGCCCCCCGGGGCAGGGTGGGCGAGCAGTACTTC. Translation gives CASSLAPRGRVGEQYF.

This chain connects TRBV28 to TRBJ2-5; D is perhaps TRBD2 (5 bases). V lost 5 bases and J lost 5, with 9 bases in between. The CDR3 length is 12 residues. Germline CDR1 MDHEN, CDR2 SYDVKM. CDR3 bases: TGTGCCAGCAGTGTCACTAGGGAGACCCAGTACTTC. Its protein is CASSVTRETQYF.

The rearrangement joins TRBV20-1 to TRBJ2-7; 13 bases align to TRBD2. Germline V gene lookup returns CDR1 DFQATT and CDR2 SNEGSKA (reference sequence). The ends lost 5 bases at V and 5 bases at J; junction bases unmatched: 9. The CDR3 has 15 residues. The CDR3 coding sequence is TGCAGTGCTGCTAAGACTAGCGGGAGGTCGGACGAGCAGTACTTC. Translated: CSAAKTSGRSDEQYF.

This clonotype was observed a few times. This rearrangement joins TRBV25-1 to TRBJ2-1; 10 positions match TRBD2. From germline, CDR1 is MGHDK and CDR2 SYGVNS. There are 15 residues in the CDR3. V shed 1 base and J 6 bases; nucleotides not matched to a gene: 3. CDR3 sequence: CASSESLAGVNEQFF. The CDR3 nucleotides are TGTGCCAGCAGTGAATCCCTAGCGGGAGTCAATGAGCAGTTCTTC.

In this sample, this clonotype turned up a few times. The rearrangement links TRBV25-1 to TRBJ2-3; unclear D gene. The CDR3 is made up of 14 amino acids. Germline V CDR1 and CDR2: MGHDK, SYGVNS. The germline V and J ends were trimmed by 4 bases and 1 base, with 9 bases remaining between them. The CDR3 DNA reads as TGTGCCAGCAGTGCCCGCATCGGCACAGATACGCAGTATTTT. It is translated as CASSARIGTDTQYF.

A single count supports this clonotype. Just one base apart from a much larger clone, this may be a read error. The chain has TRBV2 and TRBJ1-1; D gene unclear. Germline CDR1 is SNHLY and CDR2 is FYNNEI. CDR3 length: 13 amino acids. CDR3 coding DNA: TGTACCACCCAGGAGCCCAAGAACACTGAAGCTTTCTTT. Encoded protein: CTTQEPKNTEAFF.

Of note for this clonotype: At one of its ends the junction is not consistent with the germline gene, which may arise from a read error. The J gene is TRBJ2-1, the V gene TRBV12-3 or TRBV12-4; TRBD2 matches at 8 bases. CDR3 size: 11 residues. The CDR3 bases are TGTGCCAGCAGTTTCGGCGGGAGGATCGACTTC. It encodes CASSFGGRIDF.

This chain connects TRBV29-1 to TRBJ1-1; D is unresolved. The CDR3 is made up of 13 amino acids. CDR1 is SQVTM, CDR2 ANQGSEA, per germline. V lost 7 bases, J lost 1 base, and 13 bases lay in between. The CDR3 spells CSGGSRQNTEAFF. Here the CDR3 DNA reads TGCAGCGGAGGGTCCAGGCAGAACACTGAAGCTTTCTTT.

In this sample, this clonotype turned up a few times. V is TRBV5-1 and J is TRBJ1-4; 7 bases align to TRBD1. The CDR3 is 15 amino acids. Germline values: CDR1 SGHRS, CDR2 YFSETQ. J lost 2 bases, V lost 1 base, and 2 bases had no gene match. CDR3 sequence reads: CASSLPTGTNEKLFF. CDR3 coding DNA: TGCGCCAGCAGCTTGCCGACAGGGACTAATGAAAAACTGTTTTTT. Full variable domain (rest looked up from reference TRBV5-1 and TRBJ1-4): KAGVTQTPRYLIKTRGQQVTLSCSPISGHRSVSWYQQTPGQGLQFLFEYFSETQRNKGNFPGRFSGRQFSNSRSEMNVSTLELGDSALYLCASSLPTGTNEKLFFGSGTQLSVL.

The chain links TRBV6-5 to TRBJ1-1, with D possibly matching TRBD1 (6 bases). Germline lookup yields CDR1 MNHEY and CDR2 SVGAGI. The CDR3 is 15 amino acids. Trimming shortened V by 3 bases and J by 4 bases, and 15 bases separated the two germline ends. CDR3 bases: TGTGCCAGCAGTTATATCAGGGGATGGGGCACTGAAGCTTTCTTT. It specifies CASSYIRGWGTEAFF.

This clonotype has more than one count but fewer than ten. DNA for the CDR3: TGTGCCACCAGTGATCCCCAATCCGGACGCGGACCAGATACGCAGTATTTT. This gives the protein CATSDPQSGRGPDTQYF. The gene calls are TRBV24-1 and TRBJ2-3, with unresolved D. V gave up 3 bases and J gave up 4 bases, with 19 bases separating them. There are 17 residues in the CDR3. Per the germline V gene, CDR1 is KGHDR and CDR2 is SFDVKD.

This clonotype was counted between two and nine times. The CDR3 DNA follows: TGTGCCAGCAGCCAAGATGGTATCGATGGGAACACTGAAGCTTTCTTT. This gives the protein CASSQDGIDGNTEAFF. This sequence joins TRBV14 and TRBJ1-1; D is unresolved. V was cut by 0 bases and J by 1 base, with 12 bases left in between. The CDR3 length is 16 residues. Germline V gives CDR1 SGHDN, CDR2 FVKESK.

A few counts support this clonotype. V usage is TRBV15 and J usage is TRBJ2-2; possibly TRBD2 for D (6 bases). In germline, CDR1 is LNHNV, CDR2 YYDKDF (reference sequence). Trimming left V 0 bases short and J 3 bases short, with 8 bases between. This CDR3 has 15 residues. DNA of the CDR3: TGTGCCACCAGCAGAGATTGGGGGGACACCGGGGAGCTGTTTTTT. This gives the protein CATSRDWGDTGELFF.

This clonotype was observed a handful of times. This chain uses TRBV2 with TRBJ2-3; no clear D. From germline, CDR1 is SNHLY and CDR2 FYNNEI. The CDR3 covers 15 residues. The V and J ends lost 7 bases and 0 bases respectively, with 14 bases between them. The CDR3 spells CASIPLSPSTDTQYF. CDR3 nucleotide sequence: TGTGCCAGCATCCCCTTGAGTCCTAGCACAGATACGCAGTATTTT. The variable domain in full, with the rest retrieved from reference TRBV2 and TRBJ2-3, is EPEVTQTPSHQVTQMGQEVILRCVPISNHLYFYWYRQILGQKVEFLVSFYNNEISEKSEIFDDQFSVERPDGSNFTLKIRSTKLEDSAMYFCASIPLSPSTDTQYFGPGTRLTVL.

This clonotype came up a few times. This chain uses TRBV20-1 with TRBJ2-3; D remains ambiguous. The CDR3 loop spans 13 amino acids. The germline V and J ends were trimmed by 3 bases and 2 bases, with 9 bases remaining between them. Per germline, CDR1 DFQATT and CDR2 SNEGSKA (reference sequence). The CDR3 reads CSARTQPTDTQYF. DNA of the CDR3: TGCAGTGCTAGGACACAACCCACAGATACGCAGTATTTT.

The rearrangement links TRBV27 to TRBJ2-7; no clear D gene. Germline assignment: CDR1 MNHEY and CDR2 SMNVEV (reference sequence). Trimming left V 2 bases short and J 0 bases short, with 11 bases between. The CDR3 spans 15 residues. As DNA, the CDR3 is TGTGCCAGCAGTTTAAAGGTGGGGTCCTCCTACGAGCAGTACTTC. As protein: CASSLKVGSSYEQYF.

The rearrangement uses TRBV20-1 and TRBJ2-7, with D possibly being TRBD2 (5 bases). The CDR3 totals 11 residues. V was clipped by 7 bases and J by 0 bases, with 7 bases between them. Germline V gene sequence: CDR1 DFQATT, CDR2 SNEGSKA (reference sequence). The CDR3 region is CSGSDSYEQYF. The CDR3 nucleotides read TGCAGTGGTAGCGACTCCTACGAGCAGTACTTC.

The V and J genes are TRBV4-2 and TRBJ2-2, with 8 bases that match TRBD2. Germline-derived CDR1 and CDR2 are LGHNA and YNFKEQ. The CDR3 runs 16 residues. J was trimmed by 3 bases and V by 4 bases; bases with no gene match: 7. CDR3 protein: CASSPIAGLDTGELFF. The CDR3 bases are TGTGCCAGCAGCCCCATAGCGGGACTGGACACCGGGGAGCTGTTTTTT.

This chain connects TRBV20-1 to TRBJ2-5; 11 bases are a match to TRBD2. The germline V gene encodes CDR1 DFQATT and CDR2 SNEGSKA (reference sequence). With V trimmed by 6 bases and J by 5 bases, 8 bases remained unmatched. The CDR3 runs 14 residues. The CDR3 nucleotides read TGCAGTGCACATAGCGGGAGGGCCTGGGAGACCCAGTACTTC. The encoded protein is CSAHSGRAWETQYF.

This clonotype was counted between two and nine times. The genes are TRBV19 and TRBJ2-7; 8 nucleotides match TRBD1. This CDR3 is 15 amino acids long. Trimming at V came to 5 bases and at J to 2 bases, leaving 8 bases not matched to a gene. The germline gives CDR1 LNHDA, CDR2 SQIVND (reference sequence). CDR3 sequence (DNA): TGTGCCAGTAGTGTGTGGAACAGGGGGGCCTACGAGCAGTACTTC. The encoded protein is CASSVWNRGAYEQYF.

This clonotype occurred a few times. J is TRBJ1-5 and V is TRBV3-1; D unclear. Trimming took 3 bases from V and 4 from J, leaving 10 bases between them. The V gene's germline CDR1 is LGHDT and CDR2 YNNKEL (reference sequence). This CDR3 region has 14 residues. The CDR3 DNA follows: TGTGCCAGCAGCCATCCGGGGTCTAATCAGCCCCAGCATTTT. This codes for CASSHPGSNQPQHF.

The chain links TRBV6-2 or TRBV6-3 to TRBJ2-1, with 9 nucleotides matching TRBD2. CDR3 length equals 16 residues. Trimming cost V 2 bases and J 4 bases; bases outside gene matches: 6. Looked up from germline, CDR1 is MNHEY and CDR2 is SVGEGT. The CDR3 sequence: CASSYETSGLYNEQFF. CDR3 nucleotide sequence: TGTGCCAGCAGTTACGAGACTAGCGGCCTATACAATGAGCAGTTCTTC.

The table lists this clonotype with a few counts. The rearrangement joins TRBV7-9 to TRBJ2-3, with unresolved D. Deletions cut 1 base from V and 1 base from J, with 6 bases between. Germline V gene lookup returns CDR1 SEHNR and CDR2 FQNEAQ (reference sequence). The CDR3 sequence is 14 residues long. Written as DNA, the CDR3 is TGTGCCAGCAGCTTAGGCGATGGCACAGATACGCAGTATTTT. Its translation is CASSLGDGTDTQYF. Full variable domain (rest looked up from reference TRBV7-9 and TRBJ2-3): DTGVSQNPRHKITKRGQNVTFRCDPISEHNRLYWYRQTLGQGPEFLTYFQNEAQLEKSRLLSDRFSAERPKGSFSTLEIQRTEQGDSAMYLCASSLGDGTDTQYFGPGTRLTVL.

This clonotype turned up a few times. CDR3 DNA: TGTGCCAGCAGCCAGTATGCATCAGGGTTCGGTGAGCAGTTCTTC. Its protein is CASSQYASGFGEQFF. The rearrangement links TRBV3-1 to TRBJ2-1; a weak D match, TRBD1 (5 bases). The CDR3 has 15 residues. V was clipped by 3 bases and J by 9 bases, with 18 bases between them. CDR1 and CDR2 (germline): LGHDT, YNNKEL (reference sequence).

There are a few counts of this clonotype. In DNA form, the CDR3 reads TGTGCCAGCAGTTCCCGACAGGGGGGGAGGGAGCAGTACTTC. Amino acids: CASSSRQGGREQYF. The rearrangement uses TRBV12-3 or TRBV12-4 and TRBJ2-7; 9 bases map to TRBD1. V shed 4 bases, J shed 7 bases, and the junction held 8 bases outside the gene matches. The CDR3 is 14 residues long.

This clonotype was detected a few times. The gene calls are TRBV12-3 or TRBV12-4 and TRBJ2-1; TRBD2 matches at 9 bases. The ends lost 2 bases at V and 2 bases at J; junction bases unmatched: 7. The CDR3 sequence is 17 residues long. CDR3 bases: TGTGCCAGCAGTTTATTGGTAGCGGGAGATACCTACAATGAGCAGTTCTTC. It yields the protein CASSLLVAGDTYNEQFF.